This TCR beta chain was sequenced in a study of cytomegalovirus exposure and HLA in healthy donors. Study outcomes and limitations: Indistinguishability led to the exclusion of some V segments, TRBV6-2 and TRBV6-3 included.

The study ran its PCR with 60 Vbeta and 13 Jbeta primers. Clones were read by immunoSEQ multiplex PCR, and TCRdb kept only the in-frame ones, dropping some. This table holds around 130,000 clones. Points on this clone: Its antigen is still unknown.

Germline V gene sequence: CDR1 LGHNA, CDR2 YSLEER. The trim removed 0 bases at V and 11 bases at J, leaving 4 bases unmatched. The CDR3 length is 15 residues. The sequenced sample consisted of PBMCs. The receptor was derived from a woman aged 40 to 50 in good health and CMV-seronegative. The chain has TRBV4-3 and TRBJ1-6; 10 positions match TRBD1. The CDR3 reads CASSQEGQGPTPLHF. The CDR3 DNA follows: TGCGCCAGCAGCCAAGAGGGACAGGGGCCCACACCCCTCCACTTT.